The 25 T cell receptor beta chains below were found in one sample sequenced in a study of shared clonotypes between healthy human individuals. Sequencing used immunoSEQ multiplex PCR; TCRdb keeps in-frame clones, though not all of them. This table has about 100,000 clones, around half appearing once. Sequenced: PBMCs. Receptor source: a woman aged 40 to 55 in good health. Some clones in this sample may be carry-over from other donors' samples.

This clone has at least ten counts. The CDR3 reads CASSLGGNEQFF. CDR3 in DNA: TGTGCCAGCAGCTTGGGAGGCAATGAGCAGTTCTTC. The J gene is TRBJ2-1, the V gene TRBV5-8; the D is unclear. CDR3 length: 12 residues. V dropped 0 bases and J dropped 6 bases, with 4 bases sitting between them. The germline CDR1 and CDR2 sequences are SGHTS and YDEGEE.

The V and J genes are TRBV10-1 and TRBJ2-1, with 9 positions matching TRBD2. The CDR3 is made up of 13 amino acids. Per the germline V gene, CDR1 is WNHNN and CDR2 is SYGVQD (reference sequence). V trimming: 4 bases; J trimming: 9 bases; junction bases outside the gene matches: 4. This CDR3 is CASSAVREGEQFF. In DNA, the CDR3 is TGCGCCAGCAGTGCTGTGCGGGAGGGTGAGCAGTTCTTC.

The chain uses TRBV7-6 and TRBJ2-1, with D possibly being TRBD2 (5 bases). CDR1 is SGHVS, CDR2 FNYEAQ, per germline. V dropped 5 bases and J dropped 3 bases, with 11 bases sitting between them. This CDR3 spans 14 amino acids. The CDR3 sequence: CASSPQGSYNEQFF. CDR3 bases: TGTGCCAGCAGCCCACAAGGGAGCTACAATGAGCAGTTCTTC.

The chain's CDR3 is CASSPGDRSDGYTF. In nucleotides, the CDR3 is TGTGCCAGCAGTCCCGGGGACAGGTCAGATGGCTACACCTTC. V and J are TRBV28 and TRBJ1-2; TRBD1 agrees at 8 bases. V shed 5 bases and J 6 bases; nucleotides not matched to a gene: 8. Germline V gene data show CDR1 as MDHEN and CDR2 as SYDVKM. This CDR3 has 14 amino acids.

This chain uses TRBV30 with TRBJ2-2; 8 bases are a match to TRBD2. This CDR3 region has 16 residues. Germline CDR1 reads GTSNPN; CDR2 reads SVGIG (reference sequence). The V segment lost 0 bases and the J segment 2 bases; nucleotides outside the gene matches: 5. The chain's CDR3 is CAWSVGAGGNTGELFF. CDR3 DNA: TGTGCCTGGAGTGTCGGGGCGGGAGGTAACACCGGGGAGCTGTTTTTT.

This clone was picked up many times. The gene calls are TRBV4-2 and TRBJ2-7; 8 nucleotides line up with TRBD2. The CDR3 is 16 residues long. The V gene end was trimmed by 0 bases and the J gene end by 5 bases; junction bases not matched to a gene: 9. Germline CDR1 LGHNA, CDR2 YNFKEQ. For the CDR3, the DNA is TGTGCCAGCAGCCAAGATTTAGGGAGCGGGAGAGACGAGCAGTACTTC. This sequence encodes CASSQDLGSGRDEQYF.

This clone occurred many times. The J gene is TRBJ2-2, the V gene TRBV28; 11 bases fit TRBD1. The CDR3 loop spans 16 amino acids. Germline CDR1 and CDR2: MDHEN and SYDVKM. The J segment lost 4 bases and the V segment lost 6 bases, leaving 7 bases of the junction unmatched. For the CDR3, the DNA is TGTGCCAGCAGCCCGGACAGGGGGCTTCCCACCGGGGAGCTGTTTTTT. Protein: CASSPDRGLPTGELFF.

This clone occurred once. The chain is built from TRBV9 and TRBJ2-7, with a weak D call TRBD2 (5 bases). The CDR3 is made up of 14 amino acids. Trimming cost V 3 bases and J 0 bases, with 10 bases left between them. The germline V gene has CDR1 SGDLS and CDR2 YYNGEE. CDR3: CASSAFGDSYEQYF. The CDR3 region has the DNA TGTGCCAGCAGCGCATTCGGGGACTCCTACGAGCAGTACTTC.

The table lists this clone with a few counts. CDR3 residues: CASSPTSGSSYEQYF. The DNA of the CDR3 is TGCGCCAGCAGCCCGACTAGCGGGAGCTCCTACGAGCAGTACTTC. The chain couples TRBV5-1 to TRBJ2-7, with 12 bases lining up with TRBD2. This CDR3 is 15 amino acids long. From germline, CDR1 is SGHRS and CDR2 YFSETQ. Trimming at V came to 4 bases and at J to 0 bases, leaving 2 bases not matched to a gene.

CDR3 sequence reads: CASSFGEGGYTF. The CDR3 DNA follows: TGTGCCAGCAGCTTCGGGGAGGGAGGCTACACCTTC. The chain carries TRBV7-2 and TRBJ1-2; D is undetermined. V lost 3 bases and J 8 bases, leaving 10 bases between the germline ends. Germline V lookup: CDR1 SGHTA, CDR2 FQGNSA. This CDR3 comprises 12 residues.

The genes are TRBV7-8 and TRBJ2-7, with TRBD2 matching 10 bases. The CDR3 sequence is 15 residues long. With 2 bases clipped from V and 0 bases from J, the junction kept 1 base outside the gene matches. The germline CDR1 and CDR2 sequences are SGHVS and FQNEAQ. CDR3 residues: CASSLLAGVSYEQYF. The CDR3 coding sequence is TGTGCCAGCAGCTTACTAGCGGGAGTCTCCTACGAGCAGTACTTC.

V is TRBV11-2 and J is TRBJ2-2; D gene unclear. Germline V CDR1 and CDR2: SGHAT, FQNNGV. Trimming shortened V by 8 bases and J by 0 bases, and 10 bases separated the two germline ends. The CDR3 has 14 residues. The chain's CDR3 is CASLEDPNTGELFF. The CDR3 bases are TGTGCCAGCTTGGAAGACCCGAACACCGGGGAGCTGTTTTTT. The variable domain in full, with the rest retrieved from reference TRBV11-2 and TRBJ2-2, is EAGVAQSPRYKIIEKRQSVAFWCNPISGHATLYWYQQILGQGPKLLIQFQNNGVVDDSQLPKDRFSAERLKGVDSTLKIQPAKLEDSAVYLCASLEDPNTGELFFGEGSRLTVL.

This clone was counted ten times or more. This chain links TRBV29-1 with TRBJ2-5; D is possibly TRBD2 (6 bases). The CDR3 spans 13 residues. Trimming stripped 5 bases from V and 7 bases from J, with 17 bases between. Per the germline V gene, CDR1 is SQVTM and CDR2 is ANQGSEA. The CDR3 bases are TGCAGCGTTCCGACCGGGGGTGTTGGGACCCAGTACTTC. Amino acids: CSVPTGGVGTQYF.

The rearrangement joins TRBV7-3 to TRBJ2-7, with a weak D call TRBD2 (5 bases). Trimming took off 2 bases at V and 2 bases at J, with 13 bases between the two ends. Germline CDR1 and CDR2: SGHTA and FQGTGA. The CDR3 length is 15 residues. The CDR3 nucleotides are TGTGCCAGCAGCTTAGAGGGTCACAGCGCCTACGAGCAGTACTTC. Encoded protein: CASSLEGHSAYEQYF.

This clone was recorded a few times. V gene TRBV6-1 combines with J gene TRBJ1-4; perhaps TRBD1 as D (6 bases). V lost 7 bases and J 4 bases, leaving 13 bases between the germline ends. The germline V gene has CDR1 MNHNS and CDR2 SASEGT. The CDR3 runs 14 residues. The CDR3, as DNA: TGTGCCAGCACCCAGGGGCGACGTAATGAAAAACTGTTTTTT. Translating gives CASTQGRRNEKLFF.

This clone is termed medium-sized (0.01 to 0.1%). This chain joins TRBV28 and TRBJ2-7, with 12 bases that match TRBD1. After removal of 2 bases from V and 2 bases from J, the junction contained 13 bases not matched to a gene. This CDR3 is 19 amino acids long. The germline V gene encodes CDR1 MDHEN and CDR2 SYDVKM. The CDR3 spells CASSLPGTGGYGTPYEQYF. Here the CDR3 DNA reads TGTGCCAGCAGTTTACCCGGGACAGGGGGCTACGGAACCCCCTACGAGCAGTACTTC.

As regards this clone: A much larger clone lies one base from this, so it may be a read error. J is TRBJ1-1 and V is TRBV25-1, with 8 bases matching TRBD1. The CDR3 loop spans 13 amino acids. The germline V gene has CDR1 MGHDK and CDR2 SYGVNS. The V gene end was trimmed by 7 bases and the J gene end by 5 bases; junction bases not matched to a gene: 6. This chain's CDR3 is CASKGQGRTEAFF. CDR3 nucleotides: TGTGCCAGCAAAGGACAGGGCCGGACTGAAGCTTTCTTT.

This clone was seen once. The rearrangement uses TRBV28 and TRBJ2-5; D call uncertain. Trimming left V 6 bases short and J 11 bases short, with 16 bases between. CDR3 length: 12 residues. CDR1 is MDHEN and CDR2 is SYDVKM in the germline V gene. Here the CDR3 DNA reads TGTGCCAGCAGATCAACCAGACTGGAGCAGTACTTC. It is translated as CASRSTRLEQYF.

The CDR3 coding sequence is TGTGCCAGCAGTTTATCCTGGGGGAGGGGCTCCTACGAGCAGTACTTC. As protein: CASSLSWGRGSYEQYF. The chain couples TRBV27 to TRBJ2-7, with 7 bases identical to TRBD2. The CDR3 loop spans 16 amino acids. Germline CDR1 reads MNHEY; CDR2 reads SMNVEV (reference sequence). With 0 bases clipped from V and 0 bases from J, the junction kept 5 bases outside the gene matches.

The V and J genes are TRBV29-1 and TRBJ2-5; the D call may be TRBD1 or TRBD2 (5 bases each). Between the trimmed V and J ends, which lost 2 bases and 5 bases, there was a span of 15 bases. Germline V gives CDR1 SQVTM, CDR2 ANQGSEA. The CDR3 spans 14 residues. For the CDR3, the DNA is TGCAGCGTTGAAAATGTAGGCAGGGAGGAGACCCAGTACTTC. Its translation: CSVENVGREETQYF.

This clone was recorded a few times. V and J are TRBV5-1 and TRBJ2-5; 11 positions agree with TRBD2. Germline trimming cut 0 bases from V and 1 base from J; bases unmatched to any gene: 2. CDR3 size: 16 residues. The V gene's germline CDR1 is SGHRS and CDR2 YFSETQ. This CDR3 reads CASSLGLAGIQETQYF. The CDR3 DNA sequence: TGCGCCAGCAGCTTGGGACTAGCGGGAATCCAAGAGACCCAGTACTTC.

This clone was found a few times. This chain connects TRBV19 to TRBJ2-5; unclear D gene. The CDR3 runs 13 residues. Looked up from germline, CDR1 is LNHDA and CDR2 is SQIVND (reference sequence). Trimming removed 4 bases from V and 5 bases from J, with 11 bases in between. In nucleotides, the CDR3 is TGTGCCAGTAGTAATGTTGGAAAGGAGACCCAGTACTTC. Protein product: CASSNVGKETQYF.

The V gene is TRBV27, the J gene TRBJ2-7; D is unclear. This CDR3 comprises 14 residues. CDR1 is MNHEY and CDR2 is SMNVEV in the germline V gene (reference sequence). V was clipped by 2 bases and J by 6 bases, with 14 bases between them. The DNA of the CDR3 is TGTGCCAGCAGTTTACCGGGTCTGAGTGGCGAGCAGTACTTC. Protein: CASSLPGLSGEQYF.

The V gene is TRBV28, the J gene TRBJ2-7; D is perhaps TRBD1 (5 bases). CDR1 MDHEN and CDR2 SYDVKM come from the germline V gene. V was clipped by 4 bases and J by 2 bases, with 18 bases between them. This CDR3 contains 16 residues. The CDR3 DNA sequence: TGTGCCAGCAGTTCTGTAGGGGATCGGACCCCCTACGAGCAGTACTTC. Amino acids: CASSSVGDRTPYEQYF.

Notes on this clone: A read error is the likely source, as a far larger clone sits one nucleotide away. The sample contains more than one DNA sequence encoding this CDR3. The genes are TRBV7-2 and TRBJ2-3; tentative D call: TRBD1 (5 bases). The V end was cut by 1 base, the J end by 2 bases, with 7 bases between. In germline, CDR1 is SGHTA, CDR2 FQGNSA. The CDR3 length is 14 residues. CDR3 sequence: CASSLDRFTDTQYF. The CDR3 DNA sequence: TGTGCCAGCAGCTTAGACAGGTTCACAGATACGCAGTATTTT.